This T cell receptor beta chain was profiled in a study of PD-L1 blockade in urothelial cancer. Study as a whole: Patients commenced atezolizumab around 2014, and it was given at 1,200 mg intravenously every 3 weeks. At 3 weeks after treatment start (second dose) and again at 6 weeks, blood was analyzed. There were a median of around 140,000 T cells in blood samples.

Time point meaning: peripheral blood 6 weeks after treatment start. The assay was immunoSEQ multiplex PCR, and TCRdb's table has in-frame clones only and misses some. The data contain roughly 28,000 clones, 80% to 85% of them seen just once; the ten biggest clones take up just under 3%. General study findings and limits: Larger 3-week expansion of tumor-associated blood clones was seen in durable-benefit patients.

This clone was counted a single time. The antigen remains unidentified. The CDR3 is 16 residues long. Germline V gene data show CDR1 as SGHDN and CDR2 as FVKESK. V lost 3 bases, J lost 8 bases, and 23 bases lay in between. The specimen was PBMCs, collected around atezolizumab (anti-PD-L1) treatment. The clonotype comes from a man between 65 and 80 years old with urothelial cancer. The chain links TRBV14 to TRBJ2-7; possibly TRBD1 for D (6 bases). The CDR3 DNA follows: TGTGCCAGCAGCCATTATATCGGGACACAACCCCTGCAGCAGTACTTC. Protein product: CASSHYIGTQPLQQYF.